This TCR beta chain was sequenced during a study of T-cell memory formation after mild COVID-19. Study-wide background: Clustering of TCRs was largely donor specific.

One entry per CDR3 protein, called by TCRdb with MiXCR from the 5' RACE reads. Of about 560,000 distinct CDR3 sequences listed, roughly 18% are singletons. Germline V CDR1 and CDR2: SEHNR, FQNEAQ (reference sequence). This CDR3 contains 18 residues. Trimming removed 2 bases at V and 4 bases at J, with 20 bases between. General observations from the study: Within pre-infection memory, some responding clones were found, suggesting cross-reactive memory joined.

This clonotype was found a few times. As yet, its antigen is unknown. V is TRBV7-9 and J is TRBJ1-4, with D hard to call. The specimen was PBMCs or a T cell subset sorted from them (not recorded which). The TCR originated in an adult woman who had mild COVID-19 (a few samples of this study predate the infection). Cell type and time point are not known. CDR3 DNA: TGTGCCAGCAGCTTACCCCTCGGGCCGATGGACGATAATGAAAAACTGTTTTTT. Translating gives CASSLPLGPMDDNEKLFF.